This passage covers 28 T cell receptor beta chains from one sample sequenced in a study of tissue T cells after allogeneic stem cell transplantation. Sequencing used immunoSEQ multiplex PCR; TCRdb keeps in-frame clones, though not all of them. The sample lists approximately 10,000 clones, 60% seen once, with over 9.5% in the top ten. Here the sequenced sample was tissue from the jejunum, taken at autopsy. The receptors originated from a woman between 18 and 55 years old with breast cancer.

V is TRBV12-3 or TRBV12-4 and J is TRBJ2-5, with 8 nucleotides matching TRBD1. V was clipped by 3 bases and J by 5 bases; unmatched bases: 2. CDR3 length equals 13 residues. In DNA form, the CDR3 reads TGTGCCAGCAGTTTTTCAGGGGGCGAGACCCAGTACTTC. This gives the protein CASSFSGGETQYF.

This clone was seen just once. The CDR3 region has the DNA TGTGCCAGCAAACGGGCAGAAACCTATGGCTACACCTTC. Amino acids: CASKRAETYGYTF. The J gene is TRBJ1-2, the V gene TRBV7-2; D is ambiguous. The V end was cut by 7 bases, the J end by 4 bases, with 13 bases between. CDR1 is SGHTA and CDR2 is FQGNSA in the germline V gene. The CDR3 spans 13 residues.

The chain recombines TRBV5-1 with TRBJ2-7; D call uncertain. Between the trimmed V and J ends, which lost 0 bases and 5 bases, there was a span of 12 bases. The CDR3 is made up of 14 amino acids. The germline CDR1 and CDR2 sequences are SGHRS and YFSETQ. The CDR3 DNA reads TGCGCCAGCAGCTTGGAACGATTTGACGACGAGCAGTACTTC. Protein: CASSLERFDDEQYF.

This clone has only a few counts. V usage is TRBV27 and J usage is TRBJ2-2; no definite D call. Germline loops: CDR1 MNHEY, CDR2 SMNVEV (reference sequence). The CDR3 is made up of 13 amino acids. Trimming removed 1 base at V and 5 bases at J, with 5 bases between. The CDR3 loop reads CASSLWGTGELFF. In DNA form, the CDR3 reads TGTGCCAGCAGTTTATGGGGAACCGGGGAGCTGTTTTTT.

The chain links TRBV3-1 (or the pseudogene TRBV3-2) to TRBJ1-3; D ambiguous. Trimming took 6 bases from V and 0 from J, leaving 9 bases between them. There are 14 residues in the CDR3. Germline CDR1 LGHDT, CDR2 YNNKEL (reference sequence). CDR3 nucleotide sequence: TGTGCCAGCAGGTCTCGGGTCTCTGGAAACACCATATATTTT. Translated, it gives CASRSRVSGNTIYF.

The genes are TRBV19 and TRBJ2-3, with D possibly called TRBD1 or TRBD2 (5 bases each). CDR3 length equals 16 residues. Germline CDR1 is LNHDA and CDR2 is SQIVND (reference sequence). V was shortened by 0 bases and J by 1 base, with 11 bases between the two germline ends. The CDR3 sequence is CASSIESTAGTDTQYF. CDR3 coding DNA: TGTGCCAGTAGTATAGAGTCGACAGCGGGCACAGATACGCAGTATTTT.

This clone was detected a few times. Other DNA sequences in this sample translate to the same CDR3. This chain links TRBV4-3 with TRBJ2-3; TRBD2 matches 7 bases. Germline trimming cut 3 bases from V and 1 base from J; bases unmatched to any gene: 7. Germline V gene sequence: CDR1 LGHNA, CDR2 YSLEER. There are 16 residues in the CDR3. The DNA of the CDR3 is TGCGCCAGCAGCCAGGAACTAGCGAGGGGCACAGATACGCAGTATTTT. Its protein is CASSQELARGTDTQYF.

The chain combines TRBV27 with TRBJ2-7; D possibly uses TRBD1 or TRBD2 (5 bases each). Germline loops: CDR1 MNHEY, CDR2 SMNVEV (reference sequence). There are 15 residues in the CDR3. Trimming took off 8 bases at V and 2 bases at J, with 19 bases between the two ends. The DNA for the CDR3 is TGTGCCAGCTCGGGATGGACATCTGTCGCCTACGAGCAGTACTTC. Translation gives CASSGWTSVAYEQYF.

V gene TRBV5-4 combines with J gene TRBJ1-2; perhaps TRBD1 as D (5 bases). Trimming cost V 0 bases and J 4 bases, with 13 bases left between them. Germline V gives CDR1 SGHNT, CDR2 YYREEE (reference sequence). The CDR3 covers 15 residues. CDR3 in DNA: TGTGCCAGCAGCTTGGCGGGGGGACGGACCTATGGCTACACCTTC. Protein: CASSLAGGRTYGYTF.

This clone was observed once. The chain has TRBV18 and TRBJ2-5; 8 bases fit TRBD1. This CDR3 has 14 amino acids. Germline V gene lookup returns CDR1 KGHSH and CDR2 LQKENI. The J segment lost 1 base and the V segment lost 2 bases, leaving 0 bases of the junction unmatched. The CDR3 DNA is TGTGCCAGCTCACCAACAGGGGGCCAAGAGACCCAGTACTTC. Its protein product is CASSPTGGQETQYF.

This clone was found a few times. V is TRBV4-3 and J is TRBJ2-1, with D uncertain. The V and J ends lost 4 bases and 6 bases respectively, with 16 bases between them. The CDR3 covers 15 residues. Germline assignment: CDR1 LGHNA and CDR2 YSLEER. CDR3 sequence: CASSPYGTYPNEQFF. As DNA, the CDR3 is TGCGCCAGCAGCCCCTACGGCACCTACCCCAATGAGCAGTTCTTC.

This clone was counted a few times. The chain carries TRBV5-4 and TRBJ2-3; 13 bases align to TRBD2. The trim removed 3 bases at V and 2 bases at J, leaving 15 bases unmatched. This CDR3 is built from 20 residues. In germline, CDR1 is SGHNT, CDR2 YYREEE (reference sequence). CDR3 DNA: TGTGCCAGCAGCTCCCAACTAGCGGGAGGGACAACCACTTTCACAGATACGCAGTATTTT. Translating gives CASSSQLAGGTTTFTDTQYF.

As regards this clone: Different DNA sequences within this sample yield the same CDR3. The rearrangement links TRBV7-2 to TRBJ2-7; D is unresolved. The CDR3 has 13 residues. CDR1 SGHTA and CDR2 FQGNSA come from the germline V gene. Deletions cut 5 bases from V and 2 bases from J, with 10 bases between. CDR3 sequence: CASSPDPAYEQYF. The CDR3 nucleotides are TGTGCCAGCAGCCCGGACCCCGCCTACGAGCAGTACTTC.

The genes are TRBV10-3 and TRBJ2-7; 8 nucleotides line up with TRBD1. Germline V gene data show CDR1 as ENHRY and CDR2 as SYGVKD. V lost 7 bases, J lost 9 bases, and 11 bases stayed unmatched. The CDR3 totals 13 residues. Here the CDR3 DNA reads TGTGCCATCAACCGGGACAGGTCGGAAGCGCAGTACTTC. Translation gives CAINRDRSEAQYF.

The V and J genes are TRBV28 and TRBJ2-5; possible D gene TRBD2, 5 bases. The CDR3 consists of 14 residues. The germline gives CDR1 MDHEN, CDR2 SYDVKM. V was shortened by 6 bases and J by 2 bases, with 13 bases between the two germline ends. The CDR3 reads CASRGSSSQETQYF. CDR3 sequence (DNA): TGTGCCAGCAGAGGGAGTTCGTCTCAAGAGACCCAGTACTTC.

The chain joins TRBV7-2 to TRBJ1-5; D may be TRBD1 (5 bases). CDR1 is SGHTA, CDR2 FQGNSA, per germline. V dropped 4 bases and J dropped 7 bases, with 17 bases sitting between them. The CDR3 is 15 amino acids. The CDR3 sequence is CASSSSRYGGQPQHF. DNA of the CDR3: TGTGCCAGCAGCTCATCCAGGTACGGGGGGCAGCCCCAGCATTTT.

This chain connects TRBV19 to TRBJ1-2, with a tentative D call TRBD1 (6 bases). V lost 4 bases, J lost 7 bases, and 16 bases lay in between. The CDR3 length is 14 residues. The germline V gene has CDR1 LNHDA and CDR2 SQIVND (reference sequence). The DNA of the CDR3 is TGTGCCAGTAGTACCTTACAGGGTTCGAGTGGCTACACCTTC. Its translation is CASSTLQGSSGYTF.

The gene calls are TRBV14 and TRBJ2-1; D possibly corresponds to TRBD2 (5 bases). CDR1 and CDR2 from the germline V gene are SGHDN and FVKESK. Deletions cut 5 bases from V and 5 bases from J, with 19 bases between. The CDR3 covers 16 residues. CDR3 region: CASSEFRGIINNEQFF. The DNA of the CDR3 is TGTGCCAGCAGCGAGTTTCGGGGAATCATCAACAATGAGCAGTTCTTC. The full variable domain, completed using reference TRBV14 and TRBJ2-1, is EAGVTQFPSHSVIEKGQTVTLRCDPISGHDNLYWYRRVMGKEIKFLLHFVKESKQDESGMPNNRFLAERTGGTYSTLKVQPAELEDSGVYFCASSEFRGIINNEQFFGPGTRLTVL.

DNA for the CDR3: TGCGCCAGCAGCTCGGACAGTAGCTCTAACTATGGCTACACCTTC. Translating gives CASSSDSSSNYGYTF. The chain carries TRBV5-1 and TRBJ1-2; perhaps TRBD1 as D (6 bases). Germline values: CDR1 SGHRS, CDR2 YFSETQ. V lost 3 bases, J lost 0 bases, and 12 bases lay in between. The CDR3 runs 15 residues.

The V and J genes are TRBV12-3 or TRBV12-4 and TRBJ1-1, with D perhaps matching TRBD1 (6 bases). CDR3 length equals 12 residues. The V and J ends lost 9 bases and 3 bases respectively, with 11 bases between them. For the CDR3, the DNA is TGTGCCAGTGGCGGGGGCGACACTGAAGCTTTCTTT. Protein sequence: CASGGGDTEAFF.

Relative to its sample, this clone is medium-sized. This chain links TRBV7-9 with TRBJ1-2; D is possibly TRBD1 (6 bases). The CDR3 has 15 residues. Germline values: CDR1 SEHNR, CDR2 FQNEAQ (reference sequence). The V end was cut by 1 base, the J end by 5 bases, with 14 bases between. CDR3 in amino acids: CASSLGGQPEYGYTF. The DNA of the CDR3 is TGTGCCAGCAGCTTAGGAGGACAGCCCGAATATGGCTACACCTTC.

A few counts support this clone. The CDR3 reads CASSFPGVSNQPQHF. The CDR3 DNA reads as TGTGCCAGCAGTTTTCCGGGGGTCAGTAATCAGCCCCAGCATTTT. The chain employs TRBV28 and TRBJ1-5; D is possibly TRBD1 (5 bases). Trimming removed 3 bases from V and 4 bases from J, with 13 bases in between. CDR1 is MDHEN and CDR2 is SYDVKM in the germline V gene. This CDR3 spans 15 amino acids.

The gene calls are TRBV7-2 and TRBJ2-7; no firm D call. This CDR3 is built from 13 residues. V shed 7 bases and J shed 0 bases, with 10 bases lying between them. The germline V gene encodes CDR1 SGHTA and CDR2 FQGNSA. Here the CDR3 DNA reads TGTGCCAGCACCCGGACCGACTCCTACGAGCAGTACTTC. Translated: CASTRTDSYEQYF.

This clone was recorded only once. This chain links TRBV30 with TRBJ1-1, with D hard to call. CDR1 is GTSNPN and CDR2 is SVGIG in the germline V gene (reference sequence). V was clipped by 2 bases and J by 8 bases, with 9 bases between them. The CDR3 is 11 residues long. Written as DNA, the CDR3 is TGTGCCTGGAGTCGCGTAAGGGAAGCTTTCTTT. Protein sequence: CAWSRVREAFF.

The chain combines TRBV7-8 with TRBJ1-3; 10 nucleotides align to TRBD1. V trimming: 5 bases; J trimming: 1 base; junction bases outside the gene matches: 8. The CDR3 contains 17 residues. Germline CDR1 SGHVS, CDR2 FQNEAQ. The CDR3 protein is CASSGSGTGVSGNTIYF. The CDR3 DNA follows: TGTGCCAGCAGCGGATCCGGGACAGGGGTATCTGGAAACACCATATATTTT.

This clone came up a few times. This rearrangement joins TRBV19 to TRBJ1-5; no clear D. Deletions cut 6 bases from V and 0 bases from J, with 12 bases between. The V gene's germline CDR1 is LNHDA and CDR2 SQIVND (reference sequence). This CDR3 has 15 residues. In DNA, the CDR3 is TGTGCCAGTAGCCCTTTAGGGCTTAGCAATCAGCCCCAGCATTTT. It specifies CASSPLGLSNQPQHF. Looking up the rest from reference TRBV19 and TRBJ1-5 gives the full variable domain: DGGITQSPKYLFRKEGQNVTLSCEQNLNHDAMYWYRQDPGQGLRLIYYSQIVNDFQKGDIAEGYSVSREKKESFPLTVTSAQKNPTAFYLCASSPLGLSNQPQHFGDGTRLSIL.

V usage is TRBV9 and J usage is TRBJ2-7; 12 bases are a match to TRBD1. The CDR3 loop spans 14 amino acids. J lost 6 bases, V lost 3 bases, and 4 bases had no gene match. Germline V gene sequence: CDR1 SGDLS, CDR2 YYNGEE. Here the CDR3 DNA reads TGTGCCAGCAGCGCCGGGACAGGGGGCCTCGAGCAGTACTTC. Protein sequence: CASSAGTGGLEQYF.

The chain combines TRBV6-5 with TRBJ2-5, with 8 nucleotides matching TRBD2. CDR1 is MNHEY, CDR2 SVGAGI, per germline. Trimming removed 7 bases from V and 9 bases from J; junction bases left unmatched: 13. CDR3 size: 14 residues. This chain's CDR3 is CASKGGGIRMAQYF. DNA of the CDR3: TGTGCCAGCAAGGGCGGGGGGATCCGGATGGCCCAGTACTTC.